This T cell receptor (beta chain) emerged from a study of cytomegalovirus exposure and HLA in healthy donors. In the study overall: Sequencing of about 179 million T cells in an earlier analysis found 95 million to 120 million unique TCR beta sequences. Study conclusions and caveats: HLA-A and HLA-B allele assignments for most subjects were reportedly predicted accurately using TCR beta sequences.

Use of 60 Vbeta and 13 Jbeta primers characterized the PCR. Libraries were prepared by immunoSEQ multiplex PCR; TCRdb keeps only in-frame clonotypes and omits some of them. The sample lists around 180,000 clones, roughly 87% occurring once. The junction had 17 bases not matched to a gene; V was cut back by 5 bases and J by 1 base. This CDR3 contains 19 residues. Germline V gives CDR1 MDHEN, CDR2 SYDVKM. On this clone itself: The antigen is unknown.

The sample consisted of PBMCs. This TCR came from a woman between 50 and 59 years old in good health and CMV-seronegative. The chain recombines TRBV28 with TRBJ2-3; 8 positions match TRBD2. As DNA, the CDR3 is TGTGCCAGCAGTCCCCCCAGCGGGGGCTATCTCCCTGGCACAGATACGCAGTATTTT. Protein: CASSPPSGGYLPGTDTQYF.